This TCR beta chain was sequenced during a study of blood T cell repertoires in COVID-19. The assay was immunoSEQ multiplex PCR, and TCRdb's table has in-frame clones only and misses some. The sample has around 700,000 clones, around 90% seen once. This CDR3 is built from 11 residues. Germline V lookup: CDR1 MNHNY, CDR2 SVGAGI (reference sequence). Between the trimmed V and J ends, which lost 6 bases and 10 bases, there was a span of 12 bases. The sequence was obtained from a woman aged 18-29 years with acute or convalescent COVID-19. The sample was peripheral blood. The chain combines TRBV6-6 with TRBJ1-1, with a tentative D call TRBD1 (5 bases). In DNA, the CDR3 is TGTGCCAGCAGCCCAGGGTCGAGAGCTTTCTTT. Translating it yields CASSPGSRAFF.